A single sample is the source of the 32 T cell receptor beta chains below, sequenced in a study of a mutant IDH1 vaccine in newly diagnosed glioma. Stated time point: baseline, week 1 (first vaccination visit). Stated treatment: pre-vaccination baseline after standard-of-care therapy. Using immunoSEQ multiplex PCR, the repertoire was profiled, and TCRdb retains in-frame clones only, with some absent. The table has roughly 46,000 clones, about nine tenths seen once; the top ten hold 2% to 3%. The sample consisted of PBMCs, taken from a glioma patient treated with radiotherapy, temozolomide or both. The receptors were gathered from a man between 35 and 55 years old with glioma.

The genes are TRBV5-1 and TRBJ2-5, with D uncertain. Per the germline V gene, CDR1 is SGHRS and CDR2 is YFSETQ. With 0 bases removed from V and 7 bases from J, the gap between germline ends came to 7 bases. The CDR3 spans 12 residues. In nucleotides, the CDR3 is TGCGCCAGCAGCTTGGAGTATGGGACCCAGTACTTC. Protein product: CASSLEYGTQYF.

This sequence joins TRBV6-1 and TRBJ2-1; the match to TRBD2 covers 7 bases. This CDR3 is 15 amino acids long. V lost 3 bases, J lost 4 bases, and 6 bases stayed unmatched. The V gene's germline CDR1 is MNHNS and CDR2 SASEGT. The CDR3 region is CASSDWRELYNEQFF. As DNA, the CDR3 is TGTGCCAGCAGTGATTGGCGGGAGTTATACAATGAGCAGTTCTTC.

The chain couples TRBV6-4 to TRBJ1-1, with a weak D call TRBD1 (6 bases). Per the germline V gene, CDR1 is MRHNA and CDR2 is SNTAGT. V gave up 6 bases and J gave up 10 bases, with 18 bases separating them. The CDR3 is 13 amino acids. CDR3 region: CASSPSRQAVAFF. DNA of the CDR3: TGTGCCAGCAGCCCCTCGCGACAGGCAGTAGCTTTCTTT.

This chain links TRBV10-2 with TRBJ2-7, with a weak D call TRBD2 (6 bases). The length of the CDR3 is 14 residues. Germline V gene lookup returns CDR1 WSHSY and CDR2 SAAADI. The V gene lost 6 bases and the J gene lost 3 bases, with 15 bases spanning the gap. The CDR3 spells CASRDGSPIYEQYF. CDR3 nucleotide sequence: TGCGCCAGCAGAGACGGGAGTCCCATCTACGAGCAGTACTTC.

The rearrangement links TRBV9 to TRBJ2-5, with D possibly being TRBD2 (6 bases). V was cut by 3 bases and J by 5 bases, with 23 bases left in between. Per the germline V gene, CDR1 is SGDLS and CDR2 is YYNGEE. This CDR3 has 17 residues. CDR3 bases: TGTGCCAGCAGCGAGGGCCCCCGTAGCGGTTCGAGGGAGACCCAGTACTTC. Its translation: CASSEGPRSGSRETQYF.

The CDR3 loop reads CASSYSRASATEQYF. In DNA form, the CDR3 reads TGTGCCAGCAGTTACTCGAGGGCTAGCGCCACCGAGCAGTACTTC. The J gene is TRBJ2-7, the V gene TRBV6-5; D is possibly TRBD2 (6 bases). The CDR3 has 15 residues. Germline assignment: CDR1 MNHEY and CDR2 SVGAGI. Trimming shortened V by 0 bases and J by 6 bases, and 15 bases separated the two germline ends.

The chain joins TRBV18 to TRBJ1-5; 8 nucleotides agree with TRBD1. The V gene end was trimmed by 3 bases and the J gene end by 7 bases; junction bases not matched to a gene: 8. Looked up from germline, CDR1 is KGHSH and CDR2 is LQKENI. This CDR3 region has 15 residues. CDR3 sequence (DNA): TGTGCCAGCTCACCGGACAGGGTGAAGGAGCAGCCCCAGCATTTT. Its translation is CASSPDRVKEQPQHF.

The V and J genes are TRBV2 and TRBJ2-5, with D perhaps being TRBD1 or TRBD2 (5 bases each). Germline lookup yields CDR1 SNHLY and CDR2 FYNNEI. This CDR3 is built from 12 residues. V was shortened by 10 bases and J by 7 bases, with 16 bases between the two germline ends. Here the CDR3 reads CATLLGVGTQYF. The CDR3 region has the DNA TGTGCCACCCTGCTGGGGGTCGGGACCCAGTACTTC.

This chain joins TRBV5-1 and TRBJ1-5; D is unclear. From germline, CDR1 is SGHRS and CDR2 YFSETQ. The CDR3 runs to 15 residues. V was shortened by 0 bases and J by 0 bases, with 7 bases between the two germline ends. DNA for the CDR3: TGCGCCAGCAGCTTGGGATTATATAGCAATCAGCCCCAGCATTTT. As protein: CASSLGLYSNQPQHF.

This clone appeared once. The chain is built from TRBV29-1 and TRBJ2-7; 9 nucleotides align to TRBD2. V lost 0 bases and J lost 6; bases outside the gene matches: 9. Germline lookup yields CDR1 SQVTM and CDR2 ANQGSEA. The CDR3 loop spans 15 amino acids. The CDR3 sequence is CSVEDQRGRGGEQYF. The CDR3 region has the DNA TGCAGCGTTGAAGATCAGAGGGGGCGGGGGGGCGAGCAGTACTTC.

This clone was seen a few times. The chain joins TRBV2 to TRBJ2-7; TRBD2 matches 14 bases. Germline V gives CDR1 SNHLY, CDR2 FYNNEI. The CDR3 has 12 residues. Trimming took 6 bases from V and 12 from J; bases not matched to a gene: 4. This chain's CDR3 is CASSGTSGSTYF. The CDR3 DNA reads TGTGCCAGCAGCGGGACTAGCGGGAGTACGTACTTC.

The chain joins TRBV4-1 to TRBJ2-2; 7 bases are shared with TRBD2. CDR3 size: 18 residues. CDR1 and CDR2 (germline): MGHRA, YSYEKL. Trimming took 3 bases from V and 2 from J; bases not matched to a gene: 12. The CDR3, as DNA: TGCGCCAGCAGCCACCGCGCCCTAGGACTAGTCAACACCGGGGAGCTGTTTTTT. Encoded protein: CASSHRALGLVNTGELFF.

In this sample, this clone turned up a few times. J is TRBJ2-7 and V is TRBV5-5; the match to TRBD1 covers 10 bases. This CDR3 contains 15 residues. Germline V gene sequence: CDR1 SGHKS, CDR2 YYEKEE (reference sequence). J lost 6 bases, V lost 6 bases, and 12 bases had no gene match. CDR3 region: CASTFLGQGSPEQYF. The CDR3 nucleotides read TGTGCCAGCACCTTTCTGGGACAGGGGAGTCCCGAGCAGTACTTC.

V is TRBV5-1 and J is TRBJ1-1, with a tentative D call TRBD1 (6 bases). V was trimmed by 2 bases and J by 4 bases, leaving 18 bases between them. The CDR3 extends over 16 amino acids. The germline V gene encodes CDR1 SGHRS and CDR2 YFSETQ. The CDR3 sequence is CASSFLRGGDSTEAFF. In nucleotides, the CDR3 is TGCGCCAGCAGCTTCCTCAGGGGAGGTGATAGCACTGAAGCTTTCTTT.

This chain connects TRBV29-1 to TRBJ2-1; the match to TRBD2 covers 11 bases. V shed 6 bases and J 3 bases; nucleotides not matched to a gene: 10. Germline V gene data show CDR1 as SQVTM and CDR2 as ANQGSEA. This CDR3 is built from 16 residues. The CDR3 spells CSVEGTSGFLYNEQFF. CDR3 sequence (DNA): TGCAGCGTGGAGGGGACTAGCGGATTTCTCTACAATGAGCAGTTCTTC.

This chain links TRBV9 with TRBJ1-2; D gene unclear. V lost 0 bases and J lost 5, with 14 bases in between. Germline V gene sequence: CDR1 SGDLS, CDR2 YYNGEE. The CDR3 has 15 residues. CDR3 region: CASSVERAGGYGYTF. CDR3 coding DNA: TGTGCCAGCAGCGTAGAAAGGGCAGGAGGATATGGCTACACCTTC.

This chain joins TRBV19 and TRBJ2-3; D ambiguous. V was trimmed by 1 base and J by 3 bases, leaving 8 bases between them. Looked up from germline, CDR1 is LNHDA and CDR2 is SQIVND (reference sequence). The CDR3 spans 14 residues. CDR3 loop: CASSIVSETDTQYF. The CDR3 DNA sequence: TGTGCCAGTAGTATAGTGTCAGAGACAGATACGCAGTATTTT.

V gene TRBV7-9 combines with J gene TRBJ2-2, with D unresolved. Germline lookup yields CDR1 SEHNR and CDR2 FQNEAQ (reference sequence). V dropped 2 bases and J dropped 5 bases, with 6 bases sitting between them. The CDR3 is made up of 13 amino acids. The CDR3 loop is CASSLLGTGELFF. The CDR3 DNA reads TGTGCCAGCAGCTTATTAGGGACCGGGGAGCTGTTTTTT. The complete variable domain, with remaining parts taken from reference TRBV7-9 and TRBJ2-2, reads DTGVSQNPRHKITKRGQNVTFRCDPISEHNRLYWYRQTLGQGPEFLTYFQNEAQLEKSRLLSDRFSAERPKGSFSTLEIQRTEQGDSAMYLCASSLLGTGELFFGEGSRLTVL.

The chain couples TRBV18 to TRBJ2-7, with D possibly being TRBD2 (6 bases). Germline CDR1 KGHSH, CDR2 LQKENI. Trimming took 1 base from V and 6 from J, leaving 7 bases between them. This CDR3 is built from 12 residues. In DNA form, the CDR3 reads TGTGCCAGCTCACCACGGGGGGTCGAGCAGTACTTC. It yields the protein CASSPRGVEQYF.

This chain joins TRBV5-8 and TRBJ2-5, with TRBD2 identical over 12 bases. V was pared by 4 bases and J by 5 bases, with 9 bases of the junction left unmatched. Germline-derived CDR1 and CDR2 are SGHTS and YDEGEE. This CDR3 is built from 16 residues. The CDR3 DNA follows: TGTGCCAGCAGCAAGAGACTAGCGGGAGCCCGGGAGACCCAGTACTTC. Protein sequence: CASSKRLAGARETQYF. Full variable domain (remainder filled in from reference TRBV5-8 and TRBJ2-5): EAGVTQSPTHLIKTRGQQATLRCSPISGHTSVYWYQQALGLGLQFLLWYDEGEERNRGNFPPRFSGRQFPNYSSELNVNALELEDSALYLCASSKRLAGARETQYFGPGTRLLVL.

V is TRBV23-1 and J is TRBJ1-1; D is unclear. TRBV23-1 is an open reading frame whose function is uncertain. The length of the CDR3 is 14 residues. Trimming pared 4 bases from V and 0 bases from J, leaving 9 bases between. Written as DNA, the CDR3 is TGCGCCAGCAGTCCCTGCCGGTTGAACACTGAAGCTTTCTTT. Translating it yields CASSPCRLNTEAFF.

This clone was seen a few times. The chain joins TRBV6-5 to TRBJ1-2, with TRBD1 as a possible D gene (5 bases). V was cut by 0 bases and J by 4 bases, with 12 bases left in between. This CDR3 is built from 15 residues. Germline loops: CDR1 MNHEY, CDR2 SVGAGI. The DNA for the CDR3 is TGTGCCAGCAGTTACTCTACGAGGGGCGGCTATGGCTACACCTTC. It translates to CASSYSTRGGYGYTF.

In this sample, this clone turned up once. The rearrangement uses TRBV6-6 and TRBJ1-1; D is unclear. Trimming pared 6 bases from V and 2 bases from J, leaving 10 bases between. The germline gives CDR1 MNHNY, CDR2 SVGAGI (reference sequence). This CDR3 has 13 residues. The DNA of the CDR3 is TGTGCCAGCAGCCAAGACGGTAACACTGAAGCTTTCTTT. This gives the protein CASSQDGNTEAFF.

The chain combines TRBV7-2 with TRBJ2-2, with TRBD2 identical over 8 bases. CDR1 and CDR2 from the germline V gene are SGHTA and FQGNSA. The CDR3 length is 15 residues. V trimming: 2 bases; J trimming: 5 bases; junction bases outside the gene matches: 4. The CDR3 region has the DNA TGTGCCAGCAGCTTATTAGCGGGAAGTACCGGGGAGCTGTTTTTT. Its translation: CASSLLAGSTGELFF.

This rearrangement joins TRBV7-6 to TRBJ2-7; TRBD2 matches 8 bases. Germline loops: CDR1 SGHVS, CDR2 FNYEAQ. J lost 5 bases, V lost 5 bases, and 8 bases had no gene match. The CDR3 is 14 amino acids. This CDR3 reads CASSRAGGGDEQYF. The DNA for the CDR3 is TGTGCCAGCAGCCGCGCGGGAGGAGGGGACGAGCAGTACTTC.

J is TRBJ2-7 and V is TRBV6-1; 8 bases map to TRBD2. Germline lookup yields CDR1 MNHNS and CDR2 SASEGT. V dropped 5 bases and J dropped 1; count of bases not matched to a gene: 4. The CDR3 loop spans 14 amino acids. Here the CDR3 DNA reads TGTGCCAGCAGTAAGCGGGAGAGTTCCTACGAGCAGTACTTC. Residues: CASSKRESSYEQYF.

V is TRBV6-1 and J is TRBJ2-2; the D gene is possibly TRBD1 (6 bases). Germline values: CDR1 MNHNS, CDR2 SASEGT. Trimming cost V 1 base and J 6 bases, with 9 bases left between them. This CDR3 contains 14 residues. CDR3 amino acids: CASSEGQAPGELFF. The CDR3 DNA sequence: TGTGCCAGCAGTGAAGGACAGGCGCCCGGGGAGCTGTTTTTT.

This clone appeared a few times. The V and J genes are TRBV6-5 and TRBJ1-2; D unresolved. Per the germline V gene, CDR1 is MNHEY and CDR2 is SVGAGI. The germline V and J ends were trimmed by 6 bases and 0 bases, with 5 bases remaining between them. CDR3 length: 12 amino acids. The CDR3 loop is CASRPANYGYTF. The CDR3 DNA reads TGTGCCAGCAGGCCGGCTAACTATGGCTACACCTTC.

There are a few counts of this clone. The chain joins TRBV7-9 to TRBJ2-7; TRBD2 agrees at 12 bases. The CDR3 length is 16 residues. Germline trimming cut 3 bases from V and 5 bases from J; bases unmatched to any gene: 8. Germline V gene sequence: CDR1 SEHNR, CDR2 FQNEAQ (reference sequence). The DNA for the CDR3 is TGTGCCAGCAGCTTCTCAACTAGCGGGGGGACCCACGAGCAGTACTTC. This encodes CASSFSTSGGTHEQYF.

The chain has TRBV19 and TRBJ2-1; 7 bases fit TRBD2. Unmatched junction bases numbered 9, after V lost 4 bases and J lost 6 bases. The CDR3 is made up of 15 amino acids. Germline CDR1 and CDR2: LNHDA and SQIVND (reference sequence). CDR3 DNA: TGTGCCAGTAGTAGATTCAGCAGGGAGGGCAATGAGCAGTTCTTC. Translation: CASSRFSREGNEQFF. The full variable domain, rest sourced from reference TRBV19 and TRBJ2-1, is DGGITQSPKYLFRKEGQNVTLSCEQNLNHDAMYWYRQDPGQGLRLIYYSQIVNDFQKGDIAEGYSVSREKKESFPLTVTSAQKNPTAFYLCASSRFSREGNEQFFGPGTRLTVL.

This chain links TRBV20-1 with TRBJ2-7; D is undetermined. Per the germline V gene, CDR1 is DFQATT and CDR2 is SNEGSKA (reference sequence). This CDR3 spans 11 amino acids. V shed 7 bases and J shed 3 bases, with 10 bases lying between them. The CDR3 nucleotides read TGCAGTGAAGCTTACCACTACGAGCAGTACTTC. This gives the protein CSEAYHYEQYF.

The rearrangement links TRBV6-1 to TRBJ1-4, with D possibly matching TRBD1 (5 bases). The CDR3 is 15 residues long. Trimming pared 6 bases from V and 3 bases from J, leaving 14 bases between. Germline lookup yields CDR1 MNHNS and CDR2 SASEGT. In DNA form, the CDR3 reads TGTGCCAGCAGCGGGACCGGCACTCCTAATGAAAAACTGTTTTTT. Translation: CASSGTGTPNEKLFF.